This TCR beta chain was identified in a study of blood T cell repertoires in COVID-19. Assay used: immunoSEQ multiplex PCR; TCRdb lists only in-frame clones, some missing. Of hundreds of thousands of clones in the sample, 80% to 90% were seen once. Material: PBMCs or T cells enriched from blood (not recorded which). This clonotype originated in a woman aged 18 to 35 who had recovered from COVID-19.

CDR3 in amino acids: CASSSIRRDRQTAYEQYF. The CDR3, as DNA: TGTGCCAGCAGCTCCATCCGCCGGGACAGACAAACCGCCTACGAGCAGTACTTC. V and J are TRBV11-2 and TRBJ2-7; 7 nucleotides agree with TRBD1. Germline CDR1 and CDR2: SGHAT and FQNNGV. V was clipped by 4 bases and J by 2 bases; unmatched bases: 17. This CDR3 contains 18 residues.